These T cell receptor beta chains were read from a single sample in a study of T cells in Graves' hyperthyroidism and ophthalmopathy. MiXCR, run by TCRdb on the multiplex PCR reads, gives a single entry per CDR3 protein. The sample carries roughly 800,000 distinct CDR3 sequences, around 38% recorded once. Material for sequencing was blood. These receptors all come from a man younger than 35 with Graves' hyperthyroidism. Each CDR3 is given with its conserved first and last residue. D genes are given only for firm matches. The size of a clone is reported for some rows only, either as once, few or many, or as a class for expanded clones.

d_gene: NA
v_gene: TRBV7-2
j_gene: TRBJ1-4
abundance: NA
CDR3nt: TGTGCCAGCAGCTTACTCGGGTTACCGAATGAAAAACTGTTTTTT
CDR3aa: CASSLLGLPNEKLFF

d_gene: NA
v_gene: TRBV5-1
j_gene: TRBJ2-7
abundance: few
CDR3nt: TGTGCCAGCAGCTTGGATGCGGACTACGAGCAGTACTTC
CDR3aa: CASSLDADYEQYF

d_gene: NA
v_gene: TRBV7-9
j_gene: TRBJ1-5
abundance: many
CDR3nt: TGTGCCAGCAGCTTAGGAGCACGGCCCCAGCATTTT
CDR3aa: CASSLGARPQHF

d_gene: NA
v_gene: TRBV14
j_gene: TRBJ2-1
abundance: NA
CDR3nt: TGTGCCAGCAGCCAAGCACAGTATGAGCAGTTCTTC
CDR3aa: CASSQAQYEQFF

d_gene: NA
v_gene: TRBV7-3
j_gene: TRBJ1-6
abundance: many
CDR3nt: TGTGCCAGCAGCCCGACCGGGACGGTGAATTCACCCCTCCACTTT
CDR3aa: CASSPTGTVNSPLHF

d_gene: NA
v_gene: TRBV7-2
j_gene: TRBJ1-5
abundance: many
CDR3nt: TGTGCCAGCAGCTTGTTCGGGGGTTTAACGGATCAGCCCCAGCATTTT
CDR3aa: CASSLFGGLTDQPQHF

d_gene: NA
v_gene: TRBV7-9
j_gene: TRBJ1-4
abundance: many
CDR3nt: TGTGCCAGCAGCTACTCCGGGACGGTTGACGAAAAACTGTTTTTT
CDR3aa: CASSYSGTVDEKLFF

d_gene: NA
v_gene: TRBV25-1
j_gene: TRBJ1-3
abundance: many
CDR3nt: TGTGCCAGCAGTGACCTCTCTGGAAACACCATATATTTT
CDR3aa: CASSDLSGNTIYF

d_gene: NA
v_gene: TRBV2
j_gene: TRBJ1-4
abundance: NA
CDR3nt: TGTGCCAGGGCGGCCAGCGGGGAGACCGTATGGGAAAAACTGTTTTTT
CDR3aa: CARAASGETVWEKLFF

d_gene: NA
v_gene: TRBV5-1
j_gene: TRBJ2-2
abundance: NA
CDR3nt: TGCGCCAGCAGCTTCTGGACTTCCTCCTCCGGGGCCCAGGCCGGGGAGCTGTTTTTT
CDR3aa: CASSFWTSSSGAQAGELFF

d_gene: TRBD1
v_gene: TRBV19
j_gene: TRBJ1-1
abundance: once
CDR3nt: TGTGCCAGCGGACAGGGGCAAGAAAAAACCGAAGCTTTCTTT
CDR3aa: CASGQGQEKTEAFF

d_gene: NA
v_gene: TRBV7-8
j_gene: TRBJ2-5
abundance: many
CDR3nt: TGTGCCAGCAGCGGGTGGGGGGAAGAGACCCAGTACTTC
CDR3aa: CASSGWGEETQYF

d_gene: TRBD1
v_gene: TRBV6-1
j_gene: TRBJ2-2
abundance: NA
CDR3nt: TGTGCCAGTCAAAGGGACAGGGCGAACACCGGGGAGCTGTTTTTT
CDR3aa: CASQRDRANTGELFF

d_gene: NA
v_gene: TRBV7-9
j_gene: TRBJ2-7
abundance: NA
CDR3nt: TGTGCCAGCAGCTCGGGTTGGGATTATTACGAGCAGTACTTC
CDR3aa: CASSSGWDYYEQYF

d_gene: TRBD1
v_gene: TRBV28
j_gene: TRBJ2-7
abundance: NA
CDR3nt: TGTGCCAGTGGACAGGGGGCGCGAAGGCAGTACTTC
CDR3aa: CASGQGARRQYF

d_gene: TRBD2
v_gene: TRBV7-7
j_gene: TRBJ2-5
abundance: many
CDR3nt: TGTGCTAGCAGCTTAGCGGGGGGCCGAGAGACCCAGTACTTC
CDR3aa: CASSLAGGRETQYF